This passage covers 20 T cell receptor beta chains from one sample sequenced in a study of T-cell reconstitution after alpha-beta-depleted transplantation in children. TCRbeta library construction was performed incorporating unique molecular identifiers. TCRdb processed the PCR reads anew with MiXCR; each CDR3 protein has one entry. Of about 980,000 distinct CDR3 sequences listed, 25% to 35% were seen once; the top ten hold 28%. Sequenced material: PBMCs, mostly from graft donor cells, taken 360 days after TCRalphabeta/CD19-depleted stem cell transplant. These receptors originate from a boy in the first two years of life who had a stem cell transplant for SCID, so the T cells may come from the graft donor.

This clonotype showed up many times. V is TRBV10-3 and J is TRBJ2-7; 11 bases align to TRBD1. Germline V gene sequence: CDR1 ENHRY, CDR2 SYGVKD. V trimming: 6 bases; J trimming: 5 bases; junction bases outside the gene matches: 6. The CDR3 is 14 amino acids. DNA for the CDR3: TGTGCCATCAGGGACGGGACAGGGGGTCACGAGCAGTACTTC. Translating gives CAIRDGTGGHEQYF.

CDR3 in DNA: TGCAGTGCTCCCCTGGGGGACAGGACCACGCAGTACTTC. Translated: CSAPLGDRTTQYF. The rearrangement links TRBV20-1 to TRBJ2-7, with 8 nucleotides matching TRBD1. The CDR3 length is 13 residues. With V trimmed by 5 bases and J by 9 bases, 12 bases remained unmatched. The V gene's germline CDR1 is DFQATT and CDR2 SNEGSKA (reference sequence).

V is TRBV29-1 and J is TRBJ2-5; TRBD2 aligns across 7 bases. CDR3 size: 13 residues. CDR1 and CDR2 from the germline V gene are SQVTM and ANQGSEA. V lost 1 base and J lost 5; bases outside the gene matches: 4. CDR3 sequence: CSVEVGGGETQYF. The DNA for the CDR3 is TGCAGCGTTGAAGTTGGGGGGGGGGAGACCCAGTACTTC.

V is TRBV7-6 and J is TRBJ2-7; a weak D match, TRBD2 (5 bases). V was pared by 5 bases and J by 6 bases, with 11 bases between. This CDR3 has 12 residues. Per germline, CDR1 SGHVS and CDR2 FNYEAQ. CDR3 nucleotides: TGTGCCAGCAGCCCACACCGGGGCGAGCAGTACTTC. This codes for CASSPHRGEQYF.

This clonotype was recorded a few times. The CDR3 region is CASSLGGLGDTQYF. CDR3 DNA sequence: TGTGCCAGCAGCTTAGGGGGGTTGGGAGATACGCAGTATTTT. J is TRBJ2-3 and V is TRBV7-8, with D perhaps TRBD1 or TRBD2 (5 bases each). Per the germline V gene, CDR1 is SGHVS and CDR2 is FQNEAQ. The CDR3 length is 14 residues. V gave up 1 base and J gave up 5 bases, with 10 bases separating them. Full variable domain (missing parts from reference TRBV7-8 and TRBJ2-3): GAGVSQSPRYKVAKRGQDVALRCDPISGHVSLFWYQQALGQGPEFLTYFQNEAQLDKSGLPSDRFFAERPEGSVSTLKIQRTQQEDSAVYLCASSLGGLGDTQYFGPGTRLTVL.

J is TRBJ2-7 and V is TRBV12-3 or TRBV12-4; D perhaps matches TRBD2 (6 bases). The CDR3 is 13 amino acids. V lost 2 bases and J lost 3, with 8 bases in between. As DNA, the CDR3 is TGTGCCAGCAGTTTAATGGGGGGCTACGAGCAGTACTTC. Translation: CASSLMGGYEQYF.

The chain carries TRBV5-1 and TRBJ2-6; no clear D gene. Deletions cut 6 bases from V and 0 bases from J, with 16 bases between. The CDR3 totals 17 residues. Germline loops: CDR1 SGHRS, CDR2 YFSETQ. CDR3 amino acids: CASTFISQFSGANVLTF. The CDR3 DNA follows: TGCGCCAGCACCTTTATTTCTCAGTTCTCTGGGGCCAACGTCCTGACTTTC.

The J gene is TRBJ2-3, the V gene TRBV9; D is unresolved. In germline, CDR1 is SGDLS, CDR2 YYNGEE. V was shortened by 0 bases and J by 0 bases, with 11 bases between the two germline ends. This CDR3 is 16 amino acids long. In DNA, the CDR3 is TGTGCCAGCAGCGTAGGTCCCCTTTCCAGCACAGATACGCAGTATTTT. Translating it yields CASSVGPLSSTDTQYF.

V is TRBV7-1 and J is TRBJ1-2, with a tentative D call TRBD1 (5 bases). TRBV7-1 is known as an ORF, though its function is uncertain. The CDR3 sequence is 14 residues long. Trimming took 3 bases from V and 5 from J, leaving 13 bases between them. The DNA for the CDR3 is TGTGCCAGCAGCTCGGCCCAGGGATTGTATGGCTACACCTTC. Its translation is CASSSAQGLYGYTF.

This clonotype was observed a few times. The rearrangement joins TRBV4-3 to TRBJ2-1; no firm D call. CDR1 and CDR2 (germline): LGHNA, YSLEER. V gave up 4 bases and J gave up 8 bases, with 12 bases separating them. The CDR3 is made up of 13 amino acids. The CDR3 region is CASSRVPGDEQFF. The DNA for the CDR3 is TGCGCCAGCAGCCGGGTCCCCGGAGATGAGCAGTTCTTC.

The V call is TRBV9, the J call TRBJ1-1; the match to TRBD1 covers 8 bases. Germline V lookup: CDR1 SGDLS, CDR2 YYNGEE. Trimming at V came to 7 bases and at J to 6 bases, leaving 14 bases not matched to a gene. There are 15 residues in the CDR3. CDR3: CASGATQGGRAEAFF. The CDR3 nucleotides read TGTGCCAGCGGCGCAACACAGGGGGGGAGGGCTGAAGCTTTCTTT.

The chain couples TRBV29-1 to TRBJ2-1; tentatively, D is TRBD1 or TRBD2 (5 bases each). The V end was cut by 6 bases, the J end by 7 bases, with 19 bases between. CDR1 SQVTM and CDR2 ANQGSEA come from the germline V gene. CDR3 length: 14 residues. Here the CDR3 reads CSVGDRGATNEQFF. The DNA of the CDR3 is TGCAGCGTGGGAGACAGAGGAGCTACGAATGAGCAGTTCTTC.

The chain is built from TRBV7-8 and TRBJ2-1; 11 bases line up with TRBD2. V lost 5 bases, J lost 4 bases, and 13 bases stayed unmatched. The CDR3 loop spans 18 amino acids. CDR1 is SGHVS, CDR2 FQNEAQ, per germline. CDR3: CASSKDRLAGLAYNEQFF. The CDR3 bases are TGTGCCAGCAGCAAGGATAGACTAGCGGGGTTAGCATACAATGAGCAGTTCTTC.

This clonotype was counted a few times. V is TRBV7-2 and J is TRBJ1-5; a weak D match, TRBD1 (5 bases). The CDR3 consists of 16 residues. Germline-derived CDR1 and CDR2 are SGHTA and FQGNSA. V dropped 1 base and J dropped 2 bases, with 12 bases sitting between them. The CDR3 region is CASSLDFVRGNQPQHF. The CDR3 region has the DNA TGTGCCAGCAGCTTAGATTTTGTCAGGGGCAATCAGCCCCAGCATTTT.

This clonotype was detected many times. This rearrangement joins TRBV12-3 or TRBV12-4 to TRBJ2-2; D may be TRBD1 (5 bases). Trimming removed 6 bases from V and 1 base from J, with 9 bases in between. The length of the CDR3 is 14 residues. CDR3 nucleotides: TGTGCCAGCAGCTACACAGGGAACACCGGGGAGCTGTTTTTT. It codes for CASSYTGNTGELFF.

CDR3 DNA sequence: TGTGCCAGCAGCTGGGCAGGGCTCACTGAAGCTTTCTTT. It specifies CASSWAGLTEAFF. The chain combines TRBV7-9 with TRBJ1-1; weak D call: TRBD1 (5 bases). This CDR3 region has 13 residues. Germline V lookup: CDR1 SEHNR, CDR2 FQNEAQ (reference sequence). V was shortened by 4 bases and J by 4 bases, with 10 bases between the two germline ends.

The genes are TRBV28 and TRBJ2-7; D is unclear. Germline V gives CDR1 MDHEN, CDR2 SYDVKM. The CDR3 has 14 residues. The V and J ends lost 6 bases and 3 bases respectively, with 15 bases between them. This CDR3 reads CASSPPSIGYEQYF. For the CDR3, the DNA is TGTGCCAGCAGCCCACCTTCTATCGGCTACGAGCAGTACTTC.

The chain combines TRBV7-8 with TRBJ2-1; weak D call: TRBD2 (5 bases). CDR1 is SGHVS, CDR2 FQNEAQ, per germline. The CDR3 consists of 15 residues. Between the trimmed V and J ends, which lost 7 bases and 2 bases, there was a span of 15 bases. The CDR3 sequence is CASTPRAVTYNEQFF. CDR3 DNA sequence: TGTGCCAGCACCCCGCGGGCGGTTACCTACAATGAGCAGTTCTTC.

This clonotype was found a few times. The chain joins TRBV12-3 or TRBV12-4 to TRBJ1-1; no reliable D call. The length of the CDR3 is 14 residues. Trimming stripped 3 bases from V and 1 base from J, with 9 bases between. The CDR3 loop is CASSFEHRNTEAFF. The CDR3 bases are TGTGCCAGCAGTTTTGAGCATAGGAACACTGAAGCTTTCTTT.

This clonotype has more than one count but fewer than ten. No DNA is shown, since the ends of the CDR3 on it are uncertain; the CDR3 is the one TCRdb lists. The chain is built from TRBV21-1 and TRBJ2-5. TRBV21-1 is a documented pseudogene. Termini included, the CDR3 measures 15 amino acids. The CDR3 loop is CASSKGLVGQGTQYF.